This T cell receptor (beta chain) was documented in a study of OX40 agonist ivuxolimab in advanced cancers. Across the whole study: Dose-escalation cases comprised hepatocellular carcinoma, melanoma, renal cell or head and neck cancer. Partial responses occurred in three patients (one hepatocellular carcinoma, two cutaneous melanoma).

This CDR3 spans 20 amino acids. The V gene's germline CDR1 is MNHNS and CDR2 SASEGT. V was trimmed by 4 bases and J by 4 bases, leaving 30 bases between them. The repertoire was sequenced with immunoSEQ multiplex PCR; TCRdb's copy has only in-frame clones and lacks some. The repertoire holds 15,000 to 20,000 clones, with about 80% as singletons. A note on this clone: Its antigen is not identified.

Findings and limits, study-wide: Normalized T-cell clonal expansion was also low in some nonresponders.

The specimen was CD4+ or CD8+ T cells sorted from blood, collected in a trial of the OX40 agonist ivuxolimab. The sequence came from an adult with an advanced solid tumor such as melanoma, head and neck, liver or kidney cancer. V gene TRBV6-1 combines with J gene TRBJ2-3; D might be TRBD1 or TRBD2, each matching 11 bases. CDR3 sequence: CASSGGQGGLAVSWADTQYF. The CDR3 nucleotides are TGTGCCAGCAGTGGGGGACAGGGGGGACTAGCGGTTTCTTGGGCAGATACGCAGTATTTT.